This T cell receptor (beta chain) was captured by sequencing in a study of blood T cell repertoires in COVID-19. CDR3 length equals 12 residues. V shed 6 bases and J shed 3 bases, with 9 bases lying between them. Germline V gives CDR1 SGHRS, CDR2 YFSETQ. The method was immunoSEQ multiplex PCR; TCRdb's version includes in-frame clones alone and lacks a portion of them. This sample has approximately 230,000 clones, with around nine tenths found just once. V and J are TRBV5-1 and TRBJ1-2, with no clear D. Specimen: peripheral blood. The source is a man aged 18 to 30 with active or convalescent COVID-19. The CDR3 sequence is CASKAADYGYTF. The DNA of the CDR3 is TGCGCCAGCAAGGCGGCAGACTATGGCTACACCTTC.